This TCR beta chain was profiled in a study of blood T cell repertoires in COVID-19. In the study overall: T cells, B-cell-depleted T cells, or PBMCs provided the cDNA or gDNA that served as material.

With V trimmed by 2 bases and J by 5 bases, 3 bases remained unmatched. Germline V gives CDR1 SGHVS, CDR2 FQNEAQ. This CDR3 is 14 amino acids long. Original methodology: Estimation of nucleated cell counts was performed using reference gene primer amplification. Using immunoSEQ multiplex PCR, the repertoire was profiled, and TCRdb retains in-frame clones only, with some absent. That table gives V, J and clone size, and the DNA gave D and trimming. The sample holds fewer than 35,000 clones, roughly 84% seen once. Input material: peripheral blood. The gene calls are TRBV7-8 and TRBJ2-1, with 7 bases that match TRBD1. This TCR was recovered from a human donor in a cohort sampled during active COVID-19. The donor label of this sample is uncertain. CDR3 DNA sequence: TGTGCCAGCAGCTTAAGGGACAGAAACAATGAGCAGTTCTTC. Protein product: CASSLRDRNNEQFF.